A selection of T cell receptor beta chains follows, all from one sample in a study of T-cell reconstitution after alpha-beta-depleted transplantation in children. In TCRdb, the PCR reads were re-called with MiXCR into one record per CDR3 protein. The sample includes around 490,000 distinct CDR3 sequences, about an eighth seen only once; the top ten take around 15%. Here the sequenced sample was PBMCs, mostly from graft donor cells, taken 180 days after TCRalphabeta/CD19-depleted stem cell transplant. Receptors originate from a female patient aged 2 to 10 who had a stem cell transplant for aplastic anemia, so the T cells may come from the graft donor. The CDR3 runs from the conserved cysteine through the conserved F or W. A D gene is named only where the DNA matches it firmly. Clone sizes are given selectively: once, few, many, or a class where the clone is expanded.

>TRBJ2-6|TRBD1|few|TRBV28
TGTGCCAGCGGCTCGGGACAGGCCCCAGACGTCCTGACTTTC
CASGSGQAPDVLTF
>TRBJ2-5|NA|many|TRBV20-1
TGCAGTGCTACACGCCTAGAACCGTACCAAGAGACCCAGTACTTC
CSATRLEPYQETQYF
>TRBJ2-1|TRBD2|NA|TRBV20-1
TGCAGTGCTAGTGAACTAGCGGGACGGTCAGAATATTACAATGAGCAGTTCTTC
CSASELAGRSEYYNEQFF
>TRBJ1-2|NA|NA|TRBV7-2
TGTGCCAGCAGCTTAGACCCCAGGGGTTATGGCTACACCTTC
CASSLDPRGYGYTF
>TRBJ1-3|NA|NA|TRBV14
TGTGCCAGCACTCCATTTCCGCAGGGAAACACCATATATTTT
CASTPFPQGNTIYF
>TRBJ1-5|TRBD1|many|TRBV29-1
TGCAGCGTTCTAGACAGGGGCAATCAGCCCCAGCATTTT
CSVLDRGNQPQHF
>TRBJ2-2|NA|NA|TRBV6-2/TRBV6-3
TGTGCCAGCAGTGGGGGCCCCGGGGAGCTGTTTTTT
CASSGGPGELFF
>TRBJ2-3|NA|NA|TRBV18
TGTGCCAGCTCACCCGGAGTAACCTTCACAGATACGCAGTATTTT
CASSPGVTFTDTQYF
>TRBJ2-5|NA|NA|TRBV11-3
TGTGCCAGCAGCTCGATTTCTAGCGAGGGAGAGACCCAGTACTTC
CASSSISSEGETQYF
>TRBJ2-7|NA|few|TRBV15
TGTGCCACCAGCAGAGATGGCAGACGACAACCGTACTTC
CATSRDGRRQPYF
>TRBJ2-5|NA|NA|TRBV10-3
TGTGCCATCAGCGGACAGATTCAAGAGACCCAGTACTTC
CAISGQIQETQYF
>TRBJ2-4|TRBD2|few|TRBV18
TGTGCCAGCTCACCGCGGGAGTCTGTCATTCAGTACTTC
CASSPRESVIQYF
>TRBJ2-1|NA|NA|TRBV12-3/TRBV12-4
TGTGCCAGCAGCCATGAGACAGGACCCTACAATGAGCAGTTCTTC
CASSHETGPYNEQFF
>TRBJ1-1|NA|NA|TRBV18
TGTGCCAGCTCACCACCGACAGACACTGAAGCTTTCTTT
CASSPPTDTEAFF
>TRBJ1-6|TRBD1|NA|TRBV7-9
TGTGCCAGCAGCCGTAGCGACAGGGGTTATAATTCACCCCTCCACTTT
CASSRSDRGYNSPLHF
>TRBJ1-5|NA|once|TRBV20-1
TGCAGTGCTAGATCGGGGTTTAGCAATCAGCCCCAGCATTTT
CSARSGFSNQPQHF
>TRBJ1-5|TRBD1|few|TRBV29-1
TGCAGCGTCGCCGGGACAGGGGAAGGAGGAAGCAATCAGCCCCAGCATTTT
CSVAGTGEGGSNQPQHF
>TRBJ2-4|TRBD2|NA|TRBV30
TGTGCCTGGAGTCCAATAGGTAGCGGGGTAAACATTCAGTACTTC
CAWSPIGSGVNIQYF
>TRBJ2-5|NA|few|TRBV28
TGTGCCACCCTGGAGGGCCAAGAGACCCAGTACTTC
CATLEGQETQYF
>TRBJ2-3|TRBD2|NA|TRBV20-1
TGCAGTGCCCCGCCCCCAGGGACTAGCCCCGGTACGCAGTATTTT
CSAPPPGTSPGTQYF
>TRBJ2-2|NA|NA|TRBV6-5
TGTGCCAGCAGTTACCCGGACGGAGACACCGGGGAGCTGTTTTTT
CASSYPDGDTGELFF
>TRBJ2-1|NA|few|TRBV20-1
TGCAGTGCTAGATTGAACAATGAGCAGTTCTTC
CSARLNNEQFF
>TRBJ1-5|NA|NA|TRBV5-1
TGCGCCAGCAGCCTTGAAGGACACGGCAATCAGCCCCAGCATTTT
CASSLEGHGNQPQHF
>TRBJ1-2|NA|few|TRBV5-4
TGTGCCAGCAGCCCATGGCCCCCAAACAGGCCAGGGAGTAATGGCTACACCTTC
CASSPWPPNRPGSNGYTF
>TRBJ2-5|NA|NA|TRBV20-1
TGCAGTGCTGCGACCGGGGCTAGGGAGACCCAGTACTTC
CSAATGARETQYF
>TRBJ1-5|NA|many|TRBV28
TGTGCCAGCAGTTTAGGGGGATGGCAGGGGCAGCCCCAGCATTTT
CASSLGGWQGQPQHF
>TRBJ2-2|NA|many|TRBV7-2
TGTGCCAGCAGCTTCGGGATTCAATACACCGGGGAGCTGTTTTTT
CASSFGIQYTGELFF
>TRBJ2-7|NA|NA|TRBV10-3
TGTGCCATCAGTGTAGAAGGCAGGGTCGACGAGCAGTGCTTC
CAISVEGRVDEQCF
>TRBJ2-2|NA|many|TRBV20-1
TGCAGTGCTAGAGAGAGGCGGACAGCGAACACCGGGGAGCTGTTTTTT
CSARERRTANTGELFF
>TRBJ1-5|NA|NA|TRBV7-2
TGTGCCAGCAGCTGGGGCAGGAGCAATCAGCCCCAGCATTTT
CASSWGRSNQPQHF
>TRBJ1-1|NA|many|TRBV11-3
TGTGCCAGCAGCTTAGTCATGAACACTGAAGCTTTCTTT
CASSLVMNTEAFF
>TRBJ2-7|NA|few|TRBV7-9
TGTGCCAGCAGCTTTCCAGAGACAGGCCTCTACGAGCAGTACTTC
CASSFPETGLYEQYF
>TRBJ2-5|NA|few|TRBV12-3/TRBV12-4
TGTGCCAGCAGTTTCCTGGCGTTTGGATTTTCCCCCGAAGAGACCCAGTACTTC
CASSFLAFGFSPEETQYF
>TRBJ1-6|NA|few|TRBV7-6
TGTGCCAGCAGCTCACAGGGAGCAAATTCACCCCTCCACTTT
CASSSQGANSPLHF
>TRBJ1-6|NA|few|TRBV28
TGTGCCAGCAGCCTGTGGATCCCCAATAATTCACCCCTCCACTTT
CASSLWIPNNSPLHF
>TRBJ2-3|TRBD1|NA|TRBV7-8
TGTGCCAGCAGCTTTGGGGACAGGGGGATCCGAGGCACAGATACGCAGTATTTT
CASSFGDRGIRGTDTQYF
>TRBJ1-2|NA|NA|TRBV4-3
TGCGCCAGCAGACGCATTGGGGGGCCCGATGGCTACACCTTC
CASRRIGGPDGYTF
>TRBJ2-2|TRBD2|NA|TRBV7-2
TGTGCCAGCAGCCTAGGGGCGGGAGGTTACACCGGGGAGCTGTTTTTT
CASSLGAGGYTGELFF
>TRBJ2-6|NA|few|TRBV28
TGTGCCAGCACTAACGGGGACATCATCTCTGGGGCCAACGTCCTGACTTTC
CASTNGDIISGANVLTF
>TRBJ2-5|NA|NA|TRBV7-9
TGTGCCAGCAGTCCAGGGCAGACGCACGAATACTTC
CASSPGQTHEYF
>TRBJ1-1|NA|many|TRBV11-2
TGTGCCAGCAGCTTAAGTACGGGGAACACTGAAGCTTTCTTT
CASSLSTGNTEAFF
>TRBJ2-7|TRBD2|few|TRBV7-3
TGTGCCAGCAGCTCCGGACTAGCAGGCCCCGACGAGCAGTACTTC
CASSSGLAGPDEQYF
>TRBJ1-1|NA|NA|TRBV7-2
TGTGCCAGCAGCTTAGTCGGGGGATCGGGTGAAGCTTTCTTT
CASSLVGGSGEAFF
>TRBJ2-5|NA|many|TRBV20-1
TGCAGTGCTCAACAGGGAAGCCAAGAGACCCAGTACTTC
CSAQQGSQETQYF
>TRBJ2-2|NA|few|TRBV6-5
TGTGCCAGCAGTTACTCGCGAGGGGCGAACACCGGGGAGCTGTTTTTT
CASSYSRGANTGELFF
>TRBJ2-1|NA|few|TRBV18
TGTGCCAGCGCCCTGCTGGGGGGGCGCGGTAACAATGAGCAGTTCTTC
CASALLGGRGNNEQFF